Listed below are T cell receptor beta chains from one sample, sequenced in a study of technical replicates of blood from a few donors. Produced via immunoSEQ multiplex PCR; TCRdb's table is partial and in-frame only. The sample includes roughly 81,000 clones, 95% to 98% seen only once; the top ten take less than 0.2%. Specimen: T cells isolated from PBMCs. These TCRs come from a human donor in good health. The CDR3 runs from the conserved cysteine through the conserved F or W. The D gene is left open where the match is weak. Size is omitted from some rows. Given values are once, few, many or a class for expanded clones.

D gene	J gene	clone size	CDR3 length	V gene	CDR3 protein	CDR3 DNA
NA	TRBJ1-1	NA	16	TRBV25-1	CASSDYRGSSDTEAFF	TGTGCCAGCAGTGATTACCGGGGTTCGTCAGACACTGAAGCTTTCTTT
TRBD2	TRBJ2-5	NA	14	TRBV4-1	CASSRLAGVETQYF	TGCGCCAGCAGTAGACTAGCGGGGGTTGAGACCCAGTACTTC
NA	TRBJ2-1	NA	15	TRBV19	CASSIDRQVYNEQFF	TGTGCCAGTAGTATAGATCGACAGGTCTACAATGAGCAGTTCTTC
TRBD2	TRBJ2-3	NA	20	TRBV28	CASSSPLRLAGASEADTQYF	TGTGCCAGCAGTTCGCCCCTCCGACTAGCGGGAGCTTCAGAAGCAGATACGCAGTATTTT
TRBD2	TRBJ2-3	NA	14	TRBV9	CASTGGGPADTQYF	TGTGCCAGCACCGGGGGAGGGCCAGCAGATACGCAGTATTTT
NA	TRBJ2-7	NA	16	TRBV5-1	CASSLAGVDSSYEQYF	TGCGCCAGCAGCTTGGCCGGGGTGGACAGCTCCTACGAGCAGTACTTC
NA	TRBJ2-2	NA	15	TRBV28	CASKTGGLNTGELFF	TGTGCCAGCAAGACAGGAGGTCTAAACACCGGGGAGCTGTTTTTT
TRBD2	TRBJ2-5	NA	17	TRBV5-4	CASSPRGRGRAVWTQYF	TGTGCCAGCAGCCCACGGGGGCGCGGGAGGGCCGTCTGGACCCAGTACTTC
TRBD1	TRBJ1-5	once	18	TRBV27	CASASGQGTMGVNQPQHF	TGTGCCAGCGCCTCCGGACAGGGGACGATGGGGGTAAATCAGCCCCAGCATTTT
TRBD1	TRBJ2-3	NA	17	TRBV28	CASSLGWDRAYTDTQYF	TGTGCCAGCAGTTTAGGCTGGGACAGGGCCTACACAGATACGCAGTATTTT
TRBD2	TRBJ2-7	NA	16	TRBV11-2	CASSFATSGPSYEQYF	TGTGCCAGCAGCTTCGCCACTAGCGGCCCCTCCTACGAGCAGTACTTC
NA	TRBJ1-5	few	15	TRBV21-1	CASSRRQGCNQPQHF	TGTGCCAGCAGCAGAAGACAGGGTTGCAATCAGCCCCAGCATTTT
NA	TRBJ1-5	NA	14	TRBV7-6	CASSLSGGNQPQHF	TGTGCCAGCAGCTTATCCGGGGGCAATCAGCCCCAGCATTTT
NA	TRBJ2-3	NA	16	TRBV7-9	CASSTRRVTYTDTQYF	TGTGCCAGCAGTACCCGCCGGGTTACTTACACAGATACGCAGTATTTT
NA	TRBJ2-7	NA	11	TRBV7-9	CASSATGEQYF	TGTGCCAGCAGCGCGACAGGCGAGCAGTACTTC
NA	TRBJ1-6	once	18	TRBV18	CASSPRRVEAGVISPLHF	TGTGCCAGCTCACCAAGAAGGGTCGAAGCGGGGGTAATTTCACCCCTCCACTTT
TRBD2	TRBJ2-7	NA	15	TRBV5-4	CASSFRGGLAHEQYF	TGTGCCAGCAGCTTTCGGGGTGGACTAGCCCACGAGCAGTACTTC
NA	TRBJ2-7	NA	14	TRBV10-2	CASSESMGLYEQYF	TGCGCCAGCAGTGAGTCAATGGGACTCTACGAGCAGTACTTC
NA	TRBJ1-2	NA	15	TRBV18	CASSPRRMRNYGYTF	TGTGCCAGCTCACCACGGCGGATGCGTAACTATGGCTACACCTTC
NA	TRBJ2-3	NA	12	TRBV2	CASSGGTDTQYF	TGTGCCAGCAGCGGGGGAACAGATACGCAGTATTTT
TRBD1	TRBJ2-7	NA	14	TRBV11-2	CASIRPDRPYEQYF	TGTGCCAGCATCCGGCCGGACAGGCCCTACGAGCAGTACTTC
NA	TRBJ2-7	NA	15	TRBV6-1	CASSARGAGSYEQYF	TGTGCCAGCAGTGCCCGGGGGGCAGGCTCCTACGAGCAGTACTTC
TRBD2	TRBJ2-7	NA	16	TRBV18	CASSPLMREGRDEQYF	TGTGCCAGCTCACCACTAATGCGGGAGGGCCGGGACGAGCAGTACTTC
NA	TRBJ2-5	NA	13	TRBV6-1	CASSSGIQETQYF	TGTGCCAGCTCAAGCGGTATCCAAGAGACCCAGTACTTC
TRBD1	TRBJ1-5	NA	14	TRBV19	CVTRGQGVAQPQHF	TGTGTCACAAGAGGACAGGGGGTTGCTCAGCCCCAGCATTTT
TRBD2	TRBJ2-7	NA	13	TRBV30	CAWSREGSHEQYF	TGTGCCTGGAGTAGGGAGGGGTCCCACGAGCAGTACTTC
NA	TRBJ2-7	NA	15	TRBV28	CASSLSGGRDYEQYF	TGTGCCAGCAGTTTATCCGGAGGGCGCGATTACGAGCAGTACTTC
NA	TRBJ2-1	NA	16	TRBV30	CAWSVGKTNLYNEQFF	TGTGCCTGGAGTGTCGGGAAAACTAACCTTTACAATGAGCAGTTCTTC
TRBD1	TRBJ1-3	NA	16	TRBV4-1	CASSQGQTGVGNTIYF	TGCGCCAGCAGCCAAGGACAGACAGGGGTAGGAAACACCATATATTTT
NA	TRBJ1-1	NA	14	TRBV5-5	CASSWDIVYTEAFF	TGTGCCAGCAGCTGGGACATCGTCTACACTGAAGCTTTCTTT
NA	TRBJ2-7	NA	17	TRBV11-2	CASSLVAGARSSYEQYF	TGTGCCAGCAGCTTAGTAGCTGGGGCCCGCAGCTCCTACGAGCAGTACTTC
TRBD1	TRBJ2-7	NA	12	TRBV27	CACGQDSYEQYF	TGTGCCTGTGGACAGGACTCCTACGAGCAGTACTTC
NA	TRBJ2-2	NA	14	TRBV6-5	CASSEGLVSGELFF	TGTGCCAGCAGTGAAGGACTTGTATCCGGGGAGCTGTTTTTT
NA	TRBJ2-4	NA	12	TRBV19	CASSEGQNIQYF	TGTGCCAGTAGCGAGGGTCAAAACATTCAGTACTTC
NA	TRBJ1-3	NA	11	TRBV20-1	CSARDPNTIYF	TGCAGTGCTAGAGATCCGAACACCATATATTTT
TRBD1	TRBJ2-3	NA	15	TRBV27	CASTGQALNTDTQYF	TGTGCCAGCACCGGACAGGCCCTCAACACAGATACGCAGTATTTT
NA	TRBJ1-6	NA	12	TRBV19	CASGQTGSPLHF	TGTGCCAGTGGACAGACCGGCTCACCCCTCCACTTT
NA	TRBJ1-1	NA	14	TRBV29-1	CSVGGHRPNTEAFF	TGCAGCGTTGGGGGTCACAGGCCGAACACTGAAGCTTTCTTT
NA	TRBJ2-7	once	15	TRBV4-1	CASSPSRGNFYEQYF	TGCGCCAGCAGCCCTTCGCGGGGCAACTTCTACGAGCAGTACTTC
NA	TRBJ2-6	NA	16	TRBV7-6	CASSPGIFSGANVLTF	TGTGCCAGCAGCCCCGGGATATTCTCTGGGGCCAACGTCCTGACTTTC
TRBD1	TRBJ2-7	NA	17	TRBV5-1	CASSFKGQGNFRNEQYF	TGCGCCAGCAGCTTCAAGGGACAGGGGAATTTTCGGAACGAGCAGTACTTC
NA	TRBJ2-1	once	16	TRBV18	CASSPALARLYNEQFF	TGTGCCAGCTCCCCCGCCCTAGCACGGCTGTACAATGAGCAGTTCTTC
NA	TRBJ2-2	NA	16	TRBV27	CASSTPLAGDTGELFF	TGTGCCAGCAGCACCCCCTTGGCAGGGGACACCGGGGAGCTGTTTTTT
NA	TRBJ1-3	NA	15	TRBV4-2	CASSQDLFSGNTIYF	TGTGCCAGCAGCCAAGACCTCTTCTCTGGAAACACCATATATTTT
TRBD1	TRBJ2-2	NA	16	TRBV5-4	CASSLDGTVYTGELFF	TGTGCCAGCAGCTTGGACGGGACAGTATACACCGGGGAGCTGTTTTTT
NA	TRBJ1-5	NA	13	TRBV12-2	CASRPTGDQPQHF	TGTGCAAGTCGACCAACAGGGGATCAGCCCCAGCATTTT
TRBD1	TRBJ1-1	NA	16	TRBV18	CASSPGQRRTNTEAFF	TGTGCCAGCTCACCGGGACAGCGCCGTACCAACACTGAAGCTTTCTTT
NA	TRBJ2-1	NA	14	TRBV19	CASSGGARYNEQFF	TGTGCCAGTAGTGGCGGGGCCCGATACAATGAGCAGTTCTTC
NA	TRBJ2-6	once	16	TRBV5-1	CASSSGRGGGANVLTF	TGCGCCAGCAGCTCCGGCCGGGGAGGTGGGGCCAACGTCCTGACTTTC
NA	TRBJ1-2	NA	14	TRBV6-1	CASSEALRNYGYTF	TGTGCCAGCAGTGAAGCGCTTCGGAACTATGGCTACACCTTC
TRBD2	TRBJ2-1	NA	15	TRBV6-1	CASSEAGLANNEQFF	TGTGCCAGCAGTGAAGCGGGACTAGCGAACAATGAGCAGTTCTTC
NA	TRBJ1-3	NA	10	TRBV6-4	CASMAVTIYF	TGTGCCAGCATGGCCGTAACCATATATTTT
TRBD1	TRBJ1-1	NA	16	TRBV5-1	CASSSSQGGLRYEAFF	TGCGCCAGCAGCTCTTCACAGGGGGGCCTGCGGTATGAAGCTTTCTTT
TRBD1	TRBJ2-3	NA	15	TRBV9	CASPPGQGTADTQYF	TGTGCCAGCCCCCCGGGACAGGGGACCGCAGATACGCAGTATTTT
TRBD1	TRBJ2-7	NA	17	TRBV5-5	CASSFGPQGLFSYEQYF	TGTGCCAGCAGCTTTGGCCCACAGGGGCTGTTCTCCTACGAGCAGTACTTC
TRBD2	TRBJ2-3	NA	13	TRBV15	CATKRGGTDTQYF	TGTGCCACAAAACGGGGGGGTACAGATACGCAGTATTTT
TRBD1	TRBJ2-7	NA	13	TRBV28	CASSSPGQGRGYF	TGTGCCAGCAGCTCCCCGGGACAGGGGAGAGGGTACTTC
NA	TRBJ1-5	NA	13	TRBV19	CASSIAHNQPQHF	TGTGCCAGTAGTATAGCCCACAATCAGCCCCAGCATTTT
TRBD1	TRBJ2-7	NA	15	TRBV6-6	CASSYLAGTGWEQYF	TGTGCCAGCAGTTACTTAGCCGGGACAGGGTGGGAGCAGTACTTC